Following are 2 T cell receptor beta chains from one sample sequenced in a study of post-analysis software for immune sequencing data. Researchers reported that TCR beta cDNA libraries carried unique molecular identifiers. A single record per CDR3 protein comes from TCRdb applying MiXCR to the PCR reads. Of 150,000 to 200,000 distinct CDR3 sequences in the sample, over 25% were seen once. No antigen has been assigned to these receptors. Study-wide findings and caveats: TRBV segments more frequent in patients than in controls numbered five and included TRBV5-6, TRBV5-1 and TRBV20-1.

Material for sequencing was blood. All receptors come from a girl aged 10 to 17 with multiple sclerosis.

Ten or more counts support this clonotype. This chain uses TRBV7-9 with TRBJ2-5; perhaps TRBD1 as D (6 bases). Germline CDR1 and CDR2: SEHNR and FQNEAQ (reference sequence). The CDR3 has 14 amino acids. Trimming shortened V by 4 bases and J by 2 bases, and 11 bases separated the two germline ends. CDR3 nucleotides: TGTGCCAGCAGCTCCCGGGGACAACAAGAGACCCAGTACTTC. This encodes CASSSRGQQETQYF.

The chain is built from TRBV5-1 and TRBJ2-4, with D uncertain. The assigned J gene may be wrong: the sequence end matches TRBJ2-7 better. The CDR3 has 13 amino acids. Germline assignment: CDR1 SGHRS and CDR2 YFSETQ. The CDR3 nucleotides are TGCGCCAGCAGCTTTACCCCCTCCTACGAGCAGTACTTC. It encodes CASSFTPSYEQYF.